This T cell receptor (beta chain) stems from a study of blood T cell repertoires in COVID-19. This clone showed up just a few times. Looked up from germline, CDR1 is SGHRS and CDR2 is YFSETQ. The CDR3 is made up of 15 amino acids. V was pared by 4 bases and J by 3 bases, with 10 bases of the junction left unmatched. Generated by immunoSEQ multiplex PCR, the TCRdb table keeps only in-frame clones and is missing some. The sample lists tens of thousands of clones; 82% were seen once. Sequenced material: peripheral blood. V is TRBV5-1 and J is TRBJ2-7; 7 nucleotides align to TRBD1. The receptor was derived from a human donor in a cohort sampled during active COVID-19. The CDR3 region is CASSLGTAADYEQYF. DNA of the CDR3: TGCGCCAGCAGCCTAGGGACAGCTGCAGACTACGAGCAGTACTTC.